Following are 30 T cell receptor beta chains from one sample sequenced in a study of cytomegalovirus exposure and HLA in healthy donors. Vbeta (60) and Jbeta (13) primers were used in the PCR. The data were produced by immunoSEQ multiplex PCR, yet TCRdb's version contains in-frame clones alone and is incomplete. The data hold under 250,000 clones, with around 80% observed a single time. Specimen: PBMCs. These receptors all stem from a male donor in good health and CMV-seronegative.

The rearrangement links TRBV5-1 to TRBJ2-7; maybe TRBD1 (6 bases). With 3 bases removed from V and 4 bases from J, the gap between germline ends came to 20 bases. This CDR3 has 16 residues. The germline V gene encodes CDR1 SGHRS and CDR2 YFSETQ. The CDR3 loop is CASSYGLTRGSYEQYF. The CDR3 region has the DNA TGCGCCAGCAGCTATGGATTAACAAGGGGGTCGTACGAGCAGTACTTC.

Comments on this clone: Other DNA sequences in the sample encode the same CDR3. This chain connects TRBV19 to TRBJ2-7; unclear D gene. The CDR3 contains 13 residues. V lost 5 bases and J 1 base, leaving 9 bases between the germline ends. The germline V gene has CDR1 LNHDA and CDR2 SQIVND (reference sequence). Here the CDR3 reads CASSPGPSYEQYF. The CDR3, as DNA: TGTGCCAGTAGTCCAGGCCCTTCCTACGAGCAGTACTTC.

V gene TRBV5-1 combines with J gene TRBJ2-3; 11 bases fit TRBD2. The CDR3 spans 15 residues. Germline CDR1 reads SGHRS; CDR2 reads YFSETQ. Trimming cost V 0 bases and J 7 bases; bases outside gene matches: 4. This CDR3 is CASSLVSGRENTQYF. CDR3 sequence (DNA): TGCGCCAGCAGCTTGGTTAGCGGGAGGGAGAATACGCAGTATTTT.

The chain couples TRBV2 to TRBJ2-3; D gene unclear. The CDR3 extends over 11 amino acids. Trimming took off 9 bases at V and 6 bases at J, with 10 bases between the two ends. CDR1 SNHLY and CDR2 FYNNEI come from the germline V gene. CDR3 loop: CARTLLDTQYF. The CDR3, as DNA: TGTGCCAGGACTCTGTTGGATACGCAGTATTTT.

The genes are TRBV28 and TRBJ2-1; 11 nucleotides agree with TRBD2. This CDR3 spans 18 amino acids. Losses at the gene ends were 7 bases for V and 4 bases for J; bases not matched to a gene: 15. Germline V gene sequence: CDR1 MDHEN, CDR2 SYDVKM. In DNA, the CDR3 is TGTGCCAGCACCCCTCCGGGGCAGGGGACTAGCGGATACAATGAGCAGTTCTTC. As protein: CASTPPGQGTSGYNEQFF.

The genes are TRBV2 and TRBJ1-4; 7 bases match TRBD1. Per germline, CDR1 SNHLY and CDR2 FYNNEI. The CDR3 loop spans 16 amino acids. V lost 3 bases to trimming and J lost 0 bases; unmatched junction nucleotides: 4. The CDR3 bases are TGTGCCAGCAGTGACCGGCAGGGGGCAACTAATGAAAAACTGTTTTTT. Protein product: CASSDRQGATNEKLFF. Full variable domain (outside the CDR3, taken from reference TRBV2 and TRBJ1-4): EPEVTQTPSHQVTQMGQEVILRCVPISNHLYFYWYRQILGQKVEFLVSFYNNEISEKSEIFDDQFSVERPDGSNFTLKIRSTKLEDSAMYFCASSDRQGATNEKLFFGSGTQLSVL.

This chain connects TRBV2 to TRBJ2-6; 9 bases map to TRBD1. Unmatched junction bases numbered 5, after V lost 5 bases and J lost 0 bases. Germline V gene sequence: CDR1 SNHLY, CDR2 FYNNEI. CDR3 size: 17 residues. CDR3 region: CASSKDRGSSGANVLTF. DNA of the CDR3: TGTGCCAGCAGTAAGGACAGGGGAAGCTCTGGGGCCAACGTCCTGACTTTC.

The J gene is TRBJ2-1, the V gene TRBV19; 15 bases agree with TRBD2. With V trimmed by 3 bases and J by 10 bases, 7 bases remained unmatched. CDR1 is LNHDA, CDR2 SQIVND, per germline (reference sequence). This CDR3 has 16 residues. In DNA, the CDR3 is TGTGCCAGTAGTATGGGAGGACTAGCGGGAGGGACGGAGCAGTTCTTC. Protein product: CASSMGGLAGGTEQFF.

The genes are TRBV7-9 and TRBJ2-7; 7 positions match TRBD1. The CDR3 has 16 residues. V gave up 1 base and J gave up 3 bases; unmatched junction bases: 9. Per germline, CDR1 SEHNR and CDR2 FQNEAQ (reference sequence). The DNA for the CDR3 is TGTGCCAGCAGCTTAGATGTCGGGACAGCCCTCTACGAGCAGTACTTC. It is translated as CASSLDVGTALYEQYF.

V and J are TRBV6-6 and TRBJ2-3; 7 nucleotides align to TRBD2. The ends lost 7 bases at V and 1 base at J; junction bases unmatched: 8. Germline V lookup: CDR1 MNHNY, CDR2 SVGAGI (reference sequence). The CDR3 spans 15 residues. CDR3 DNA: TGTGCCAGCACTCCTTTGGCGGGGGGCACAGATACGCAGTATTTT. This translates into CASTPLAGGTDTQYF.

The chain has TRBV9 and TRBJ2-7, with unresolved D. The V gene's germline CDR1 is SGDLS and CDR2 YYNGEE. There are 15 residues in the CDR3. V lost 1 base, J lost 5 bases, and 16 bases lay in between. CDR3 in amino acids: CASSVSPERRNEQYF. The DNA of the CDR3 is TGTGCCAGCAGCGTAAGCCCGGAGAGGAGAAACGAGCAGTACTTC. Complete variable domain (other parts from reference TRBV9 and TRBJ2-7): DSGVTQTPKHLITATGQRVTLRCSPRSGDLSVYWYQQSLDQGLQFLIQYYNGEERAKGNILERFSAQQFPDLHSELNLSSLELGDSALYFCASSVSPERRNEQYFGPGTRLTVT.

The genes are TRBV30 and TRBJ1-1, with 7 bases aligning to TRBD1. The CDR3 is 12 residues long. Trimming cost V 6 bases and J 7 bases; bases outside gene matches: 8. Germline lookup yields CDR1 GTSNPN and CDR2 SVGIG (reference sequence). CDR3 region: CACRRSGGEAFF. The CDR3, as DNA: TGTGCCTGTCGCCGATCAGGGGGTGAAGCTTTCTTT.

The CDR3 region has the DNA TGCGCCAGCAGCCGAACGGACAGGAACTCTGGAAACACCATATATTTT. Translated: CASSRTDRNSGNTIYF. The chain uses TRBV5-1 and TRBJ1-3; 7 bases map to TRBD1. The length of the CDR3 is 16 residues. Unmatched junction bases numbered 7, after V lost 4 bases and J lost 0 bases. Germline V gene lookup returns CDR1 SGHRS and CDR2 YFSETQ.

The chain couples TRBV27 to TRBJ2-5, with D maybe TRBD2 (5 bases). The germline V and J ends were trimmed by 2 bases and 10 bases, with 20 bases remaining between them. In germline, CDR1 is MNHEY, CDR2 SMNVEV (reference sequence). The CDR3 runs 15 residues. The CDR3 loop reads CASSLNSPPDRDQYF. CDR3 nucleotide sequence: TGTGCCAGCAGTTTAAACTCCCCCCCTGACCGGGACCAGTACTTC.

The rearrangement uses TRBV4-2 and TRBJ2-2, with D possibly being TRBD2 (5 bases). This CDR3 contains 15 residues. V was pared by 4 bases and J by 6 bases, with 15 bases between. CDR1 is LGHNA and CDR2 is YNFKEQ in the germline V gene. The CDR3 DNA follows: TGTGCCAGCAGCCTTGTGAGGGATCGAGCCGGGGAGCTGTTTTTT. As protein: CASSLVRDRAGELFF.

CDR3 coding DNA: TGTGCCAGCAGTCGGGGTACCATAGACTACGAGCAGTACTTC. Protein sequence: CASSRGTIDYEQYF. The chain combines TRBV27 with TRBJ2-7, with a possible D match to TRBD2 (5 bases). Trimming took 5 bases from V and 3 from J, leaving 14 bases between them. This CDR3 contains 14 residues. Germline V gene sequence: CDR1 MNHEY, CDR2 SMNVEV (reference sequence).

The V call is TRBV27, the J call TRBJ2-5; maybe TRBD1 (6 bases). V lost 6 bases and J lost 2, with 13 bases in between. Germline V CDR1 and CDR2: MNHEY, SMNVEV (reference sequence). The CDR3 is made up of 14 amino acids. The CDR3 protein is CASRRTGPQETQYF. The CDR3 nucleotides read TGTGCCAGCAGGAGAACAGGGCCTCAAGAGACCCAGTACTTC.

V is TRBV28 and J is TRBJ1-2; 8 nucleotides line up with TRBD1. CDR3 length equals 13 residues. Germline loops: CDR1 MDHEN, CDR2 SYDVKM. V was clipped by 8 bases and J by 4 bases; unmatched bases: 6. The CDR3 coding sequence is TGTGCCAGCCTGATGGACAGGGCCTATGGCTACACCTTC. This codes for CASLMDRAYGYTF.

The chain combines TRBV11-3 with TRBJ2-2; tentative D call: TRBD2 (5 bases). The CDR3 covers 15 residues. Germline values: CDR1 SGHNT, CDR2 YENEEA. V lost 0 bases, J lost 3 bases, and 8 bases lay in between. The CDR3 DNA reads as TGTGCCAGCAGCTTAGATCGGGGTGACACCGGGGAGCTGTTTTTT. Translating gives CASSLDRGDTGELFF.

This clone was counted a few times. The V and J genes are TRBV6-5 and TRBJ2-7; weak D call: TRBD1 (6 bases). The CDR3 runs 15 residues. Germline loops: CDR1 MNHEY, CDR2 SVGAGI. The germline V and J ends were trimmed by 6 bases and 3 bases, with 18 bases remaining between them. The CDR3 DNA reads TGTGCCAGCAGATCCAGGGGCCCCGTTCACTACGAGCAGTACTTC. Translated: CASRSRGPVHYEQYF.

The chain couples TRBV9 to TRBJ2-1; perhaps TRBD1 as D (6 bases). Germline assignment: CDR1 SGDLS and CDR2 YYNGEE. V was pared by 3 bases and J by 3 bases, with 13 bases between. The CDR3 loop spans 15 amino acids. The CDR3 spells CASSARDTYYNEQFF. DNA of the CDR3: TGTGCCAGCAGCGCCCGGGACACCTACTACAATGAGCAGTTCTTC. Supplemented by reference TRBV9 and TRBJ2-1, the full variable domain reads DSGVTQTPKHLITATGQRVTLRCSPRSGDLSVYWYQQSLDQGLQFLIQYYNGEERAKGNILERFSAQQFPDLHSELNLSSLELGDSALYFCASSARDTYYNEQFFGPGTRLTVL.

V gene TRBV7-2 combines with J gene TRBJ2-3; a possible D gene is TRBD1 (6 bases). Per germline, CDR1 SGHTA and CDR2 FQGNSA. The CDR3 is made up of 18 amino acids. V was cut by 0 bases and J by 1 base, with 17 bases left in between. The CDR3 sequence is CASSLAVGRGARTDTQYF. CDR3 nucleotide sequence: TGTGCCAGCAGCTTAGCGGTTGGCAGGGGAGCTCGCACAGATACGCAGTATTTT.

The chain combines TRBV14 with TRBJ2-1; 8 bases map to TRBD2. The germline V gene encodes CDR1 SGHDN and CDR2 FVKESK. V was pared by 4 bases and J by 6 bases, with 14 bases of the junction left unmatched. The CDR3 consists of 17 residues. The CDR3 nucleotides are TGTGCCAGCAGCCCACTTCGGGGAGCGGGAGCTTCCAATGAGCAGTTCTTC. Amino acids: CASSPLRGAGASNEQFF.

CDR3 amino acids: CASNYGDHSGGTQYF. CDR3 bases: TGCGCCAGCAACTATGGGGATCATAGCGGTGGTACGCAGTATTTT. The genes are TRBV5-1 and TRBJ2-3, with TRBD2 as a possible D gene (6 bases). The CDR3 contains 15 residues. Trimming pared 6 bases from V and 8 bases from J, leaving 22 bases between. Germline V CDR1 and CDR2: SGHRS, YFSETQ.

The rearrangement uses TRBV6-5 and TRBJ2-3, with 14 positions matching TRBD2. Germline values: CDR1 MNHEY, CDR2 SVGAGI. The junction had 1 base not matched to a gene; V was cut back by 0 bases and J by 5 bases. This CDR3 comprises 16 residues. The DNA of the CDR3 is TGTGCCAGCAGTTACTCGGGACTAGCGGGAGTAGATACGCAGTATTTT. Translated: CASSYSGLAGVDTQYF.

The chain couples TRBV7-8 to TRBJ2-7; D ambiguous. The V end was cut by 3 bases, the J end by 5 bases, with 14 bases between. The germline gives CDR1 SGHVS, CDR2 FQNEAQ. This CDR3 is built from 14 residues. CDR3 nucleotide sequence: TGTGCCAGCAGCTTCCCCCAGATGGTGGACGAGCAGTACTTC. It specifies CASSFPQMVDEQYF.

V and J are TRBV19 and TRBJ2-7; 8 nucleotides align to TRBD2. Germline V gene lookup returns CDR1 LNHDA and CDR2 SQIVND (reference sequence). Unmatched junction bases numbered 8, after V lost 2 bases and J lost 5 bases. CDR3 length: 15 amino acids. CDR3 protein: CASSIIGGRSDEQYF. CDR3 in DNA: TGTGCCAGTAGTATAATAGGCGGGAGGTCGGACGAGCAGTACTTC.

This clone was recorded a few times. The chain recombines TRBV6-1 with TRBJ1-4; tentatively, D is TRBD1 (5 bases). The V gene's germline CDR1 is MNHNS and CDR2 SASEGT. The CDR3 contains 16 residues. The ends were cut back, 4 bases at V and 2 bases at J, with 14 bases in the middle. The CDR3 nucleotides read TGTGCCAGCAGTGTACTAACAGGTTCCACTAATGAAAAACTGTTTTTT. Translating gives CASSVLTGSTNEKLFF.

CDR3: CASSVALGGFEETQYF. In DNA, the CDR3 is TGTGCCAGCAGCGTAGCTCTCGGGGGGTTCGAAGAGACCCAGTACTTC. The chain employs TRBV9 and TRBJ2-5; 7 bases align to TRBD2. Losses at the gene ends were 0 bases for V and 3 bases for J; bases not matched to a gene: 8. The CDR3 covers 16 residues. The germline CDR1 and CDR2 sequences are SGDLS and YYNGEE. Together with reference TRBV9 and TRBJ2-5, the CDR3 gives the full variable domain: DSGVTQTPKHLITATGQRVTLRCSPRSGDLSVYWYQQSLDQGLQFLIQYYNGEERAKGNILERFSAQQFPDLHSELNLSSLELGDSALYFCASSVALGGFEETQYFGPGTRLLVL.

The chain has TRBV19 and TRBJ2-5, with TRBD2 as a possible D gene (6 bases). CDR1 LNHDA and CDR2 SQIVND come from the germline V gene (reference sequence). Trimming cost V 2 bases and J 11 bases, with 24 bases left between them. This CDR3 contains 16 residues. The CDR3 sequence is CASSIMGEVRSQGQYF. CDR3 nucleotides: TGTGCCAGTAGTATAATGGGGGAGGTAAGGTCGCAGGGACAGTACTTC.